The next 7 T cell receptor beta chains were all read from a single sample in a study of CD8 T cells in Susac syndrome. When the RNA was reverse transcribed, random hexamers were used with an input of roughly 0.45 to 1 ug. TCRdb redid the calling of the immunoSEQ multiplex PCR reads with MiXCR, one entry per CDR3 protein. This table has about 150,000 distinct CDR3 sequences, about 91% appearing once. The sequenced sample was CD4+ T cells from PBMCs. The source is a human donor in good health.

V is TRBV29-1 and J is TRBJ1-2, with D possibly TRBD1 on 5 matching bases. There are 13 residues in the CDR3. Germline assignment: CDR1 SQVTM and CDR2 ANQGSEA. Trimming took 0 bases from V and 4 from J, leaving 9 bases between them. In DNA, the CDR3 is TGCAGCGTTGAAGATTTAGGGACCTATGGCTACACCTTC. Translating it yields CSVEDLGTYGYTF.

This chain connects TRBV18 to TRBJ2-5, with D perhaps matching TRBD2 (5 bases). Germline-derived CDR1 and CDR2 are KGHSH and LQKENI. The CDR3 is made up of 12 amino acids. The germline V and J ends were trimmed by 2 bases and 7 bases, with 8 bases remaining between them. CDR3 region: CASSPEGRTQYF. CDR3 nucleotides: TGTGCCAGCTCACCAGAGGGCCGGACCCAGTACTTC.

The chain couples TRBV2 to TRBJ2-1; D unclear. Looked up from germline, CDR1 is SNHLY and CDR2 is FYNNEI. The CDR3 sequence is 14 residues long. The germline V and J ends were trimmed by 7 bases and 2 bases, with 12 bases remaining between them. The CDR3 sequence is CASMPSKPYNEQFF. The CDR3 DNA is TGTGCCAGCATGCCGTCGAAACCCTACAATGAGCAGTTCTTC.

This clonotype was counted once. The V gene is TRBV21-1, the J gene TRBJ2-7. TRBV21-1 is a known pseudogene. The CDR3 is 11 amino acids. The CDR3: CASTPHYEQYF. CDR3 nucleotides: TGTGCCAGCACCCCTCACTACGAGCAGTACTTC.

This clonotype was seen a single time. This rearrangement joins TRBV4-3 to TRBJ1-2, with 7 bases that match TRBD1. V dropped 2 bases and J dropped 4; count of bases not matched to a gene: 13. In germline, CDR1 is LGHNA, CDR2 YSLEER. The CDR3 runs to 17 residues. This chain's CDR3 is CASSQLTGAGTVYGYTF. The DNA for the CDR3 is TGCGCCAGCAGCCAACTGACGGGGGCCGGGACAGTCTATGGCTACACCTTC.

V usage is TRBV2 and J usage is TRBJ2-6; maybe TRBD1 (6 bases). CDR3 size: 16 residues. The ends were cut back, 4 bases at V and 4 bases at J, with 14 bases in the middle. Germline V gene lookup returns CDR1 SNHLY and CDR2 FYNNEI. The CDR3 sequence: CASSGERGTGANVLTF. CDR3 in DNA: TGTGCCAGCAGTGGGGAAAGGGGGACGGGGGCCAACGTCCTGACTTTC.

The rearrangement links TRBV28 to TRBJ2-6, with D possibly TRBD2 on 5 matching bases. Germline-derived CDR1 and CDR2 are MDHEN and SYDVKM. Trimming pared 6 bases from V and 1 base from J, leaving 16 bases between. CDR3 length: 17 residues. DNA of the CDR3: TGTGCCAGCAGCGATCCCCTAGACTATTCTGGGGCCAACGTCCTGACTTTC. Translated, it gives CASSDPLDYSGANVLTF.